A selection of T cell receptor beta chains follows, all from one sample in a study of blood T cell repertoires in COVID-19. Produced via immunoSEQ multiplex PCR; TCRdb's table is partial and in-frame only. Of about 33,000 clones in the sample, about 85% were seen once. Sequencing input: peripheral blood. These receptors all come from a man between 65 and 80 years old with acute or convalescent COVID-19. CDR3s include the opening cysteine and the closing phenylalanine or tryptophan. Each record gives: clone size, V gene, D gene, J gene, CDR3 DNA, CDR3 protein. The D gene is left open where the match is weak. Clone size is given for some rows only: seen once, a few or many times, or a class if the clone is expanded.

-	TRBV10-3	-	TRBJ1-4	TGTGCCATCAGTGACCCCGGGAGGAGGGGTCCGGGAGAAAAACTGTTTTTT	CAISDPGRRGPGEKLFF
once	TRBV14	-	TRBJ2-5	TGTGCCAGCAGCCAAGCAAGCACAGTAGAGACCCAGTACTTC	CASSQASTVETQYF
-	TRBV5-1	TRBD1	TRBJ2-4	TGCGCCAGCAGGCGCGAACAGGGGACAGTCGAAAACATTCAGTACTTC	CASRREQGTVENIQYF
-	TRBV20-1	-	TRBJ1-2	TGCAGTGCTAGTGTCGGGGGGCCCTATGGCTACACCTTC	CSASVGGPYGYTF
once	TRBV29-1	-	TRBJ2-7	TGCAGCTTTGAGGGGCAGAATCCCTACGAGCAGTACTTC	CSFEGQNPYEQYF
once	TRBV4-1	TRBD2	TRBJ2-1	TGCGCCAGCAGCCAAGAGGTATCTAGCGGAGGAAAAAATGAGCAGTTCTTC	CASSQEVSSGGKNEQFF
-	TRBV4-3	-	TRBJ1-1	TGCGCCAGCAGCCCAGGGCACCGGAACACTGAAGCTTTCTTT	CASSPGHRNTEAFF
-	TRBV7-7	TRBD2	TRBJ2-1	TGTGCCAGCGCCCGAGGGACTAGCCTAAATGAGCAGTTCTTC	CASARGTSLNEQFF
-	TRBV6-5	-	TRBJ1-1	TGTGCCAGCAGTTACTCGGCCCACACTGAAGCTTTCTTT	CASSYSAHTEAFF
once	TRBV5-1	-	TRBJ1-2	TGCGCCAGCAGCTTGGGACCAGAGAGGCGAGTCTATGGCTACACCTTC	CASSLGPERRVYGYTF
-	TRBV14	TRBD1	TRBJ2-7	TGTGCCAGCAGCCTGGGACAGGGCCTTACCTACGAGCAGTACTTC	CASSLGQGLTYEQYF
-	TRBV4-2	-	TRBJ2-7	TGTGCCAGCAGCCAAGACTGGACTGCCAGCTACGAGCAGTACTTC	CASSQDWTASYEQYF
once	TRBV6-2/TRBV6-3	TRBD1	TRBJ2-7	TGTGCCAGCAGTGATGCAGGGGGCTTAAAATCGGACGAGCAGTACTTC	CASSDAGGLKSDEQYF
-	TRBV19	-	TRBJ1-5	TGTGCCAGTAGTATCAACAGGGCGAGCAATCAGCCCCAGCATTTT	CASSINRASNQPQHF
-	TRBV21-1	-	TRBJ1-5	-	CASSKVVGQGARQPQHF
-	TRBV7-2	-	TRBJ2-5	TGTGCCAGCAGCTTAAAGTCGGTCATAATAGCGGCGACGGAGACCCAGTACTTC	CASSLKSVIIAATETQYF
-	TRBV7-2	-	TRBJ1-2	TGTGCCAGCAGCTTAGTTAATCAGGGGCTCGGCTATGGCTACACCTTC	CASSLVNQGLGYGYTF
-	TRBV6-5	TRBD1	TRBJ2-7	TGTGCCAGCAGAACAGGGGTAAGCTCCTACGAGCAGTACTTC	CASRTGVSSYEQYF
-	TRBV5-1	-	TRBJ1-5	TGCGCCAGCAGCTACGGTGGCAATCAGCCCCAGCATTTT	CASSYGGNQPQHF